Listed here are 15 T cell receptor beta chains from one sample, sequenced in a study of T cells in localized non-small cell lung cancer. Clones were sequenced by immunoSEQ multiplex PCR, and TCRdb holds only the in-frame ones, with some missing. The profile shows over 45,000 clones, roughly 80% of them singletons. The input for sequencing was peripheral blood, taken before any cancer treatment. The receptors were gathered from a man between 40 and 75 years old with stage I squamous cell lung carcinoma.

The chain has TRBV7-8 and TRBJ2-7; 8 bases line up with TRBD1. Trimming took 0 bases from V and 6 from J; bases not matched to a gene: 10. This CDR3 spans 16 amino acids. Germline lookup yields CDR1 SGHVS and CDR2 FQNEAQ. The CDR3: CASSLALGTGGGEQYF. The CDR3 DNA is TGTGCCAGCAGCTTAGCGCTTGGGACAGGCGGCGGCGAGCAGTACTTC.

This rearrangement joins TRBV27 to TRBJ2-5; 8 bases fit TRBD1. Germline-derived CDR1 and CDR2 are MNHEY and SMNVEV (reference sequence). This CDR3 is 15 amino acids long. The ends lost 6 bases at V and 5 bases at J; junction bases unmatched: 11. The CDR3 region has the DNA TGTGCCAGCAGGCCGGGACAGGTATTGGGGGAGACCCAGTACTTC. This sequence encodes CASRPGQVLGETQYF.

This chain links TRBV28 with TRBJ2-2; perhaps TRBD1 as D (5 bases). Between the trimmed V and J ends, which lost 6 bases and 4 bases, there was a span of 18 bases. There are 16 residues in the CDR3. Per the germline V gene, CDR1 is MDHEN and CDR2 is SYDVKM. This chain's CDR3 is CASRRQKRGVTGELFF. DNA of the CDR3: TGTGCCAGCAGGCGCCAAAAAAGGGGCGTCACCGGGGAGCTGTTTTTT.

This chain joins TRBV28 and TRBJ1-1, with D possibly being TRBD1 (6 bases). Trimming cost V 6 bases and J 0 bases, with 8 bases left between them. The CDR3 is 13 amino acids. CDR1 is MDHEN and CDR2 is SYDVKM in the germline V gene. In nucleotides, the CDR3 is TGTGCCAGCAGGCGACAGGTGAACACTGAAGCTTTCTTT. It yields the protein CASRRQVNTEAFF.

V gene TRBV6-5 combines with J gene TRBJ2-5, with 8 bases matching TRBD1. This CDR3 is built from 15 residues. CDR1 and CDR2 (germline): MNHEY, SVGAGI. The V gene end was trimmed by 0 bases and the J gene end by 5 bases; junction bases not matched to a gene: 5. The CDR3 here is CASSYSTRGLETQYF. Here the CDR3 DNA reads TGTGCCAGCAGTTACTCGACCAGGGGGCTTGAGACCCAGTACTTC.

The rearrangement links TRBV28 to TRBJ2-5; possibly TRBD1 for D (6 bases). V dropped 5 bases and J dropped 2 bases, with 9 bases sitting between them. The CDR3 contains 13 residues. The V gene's germline CDR1 is MDHEN and CDR2 SYDVKM. The DNA for the CDR3 is TGTGCCAGCAGTCTACAGGGTCAAGAGACCCAGTACTTC. This codes for CASSLQGQETQYF.

In its sample, this clone was seen a few times. The V and J genes are TRBV2 and TRBJ1-5; TRBD1 matches at 8 bases. The germline gives CDR1 SNHLY, CDR2 FYNNEI. The ends lost 6 bases at V and 4 bases at J; junction bases unmatched: 5. The CDR3 consists of 14 residues. The CDR3 DNA is TGTGCCAGCAGGGACCGACAGGGGAATCAGCCCCAGCATTTT. Its translation: CASRDRQGNQPQHF.

The V call is TRBV14, the J call TRBJ1-4; the D is unclear. Germline V lookup: CDR1 SGHDN, CDR2 FVKESK. The CDR3 contains 18 residues. V was pared by 5 bases and J by 3 bases, with 22 bases between. The CDR3 protein is CASSNLNSASGANEKLFF. The CDR3 DNA reads TGTGCCAGCAGCAATCTTAACAGCGCCTCGGGAGCTAATGAAAAACTGTTTTTT. The full variable domain, its missing parts supplied by reference TRBV14 and TRBJ1-4, is EAGVTQFPSHSVIEKGQTVTLRCDPISGHDNLYWYRRVMGKEIKFLLHFVKESKQDESGMPNNRFLAERTGGTYSTLKVQPAELEDSGVYFCASSNLNSASGANEKLFFGSGTQLSVL.

Comments on this clone: The junction departs from the called germline gene at one end, perhaps through a read error. The DNA of the CDR3 is TGTGCCAGCAGCTTAGATCCCGGGACAGAAAATGTCAGGGCCTTC. It is translated as CASSLDPGTENVRAF. V and J are TRBV11-2 and TRBJ2-7; TRBD1 matches 7 bases. Germline assignment: CDR1 SGHAT and CDR2 FQNNGV. The CDR3 has 15 amino acids.

This chain joins TRBV4-1 and TRBJ1-1; D is possibly TRBD1 (5 bases). CDR3 length equals 16 residues. Trimming removed 2 bases at V and 5 bases at J, with 18 bases between. Germline assignment: CDR1 MGHRA and CDR2 YSYEKL. The CDR3 loop reads CASSQRGSPRGTEAFF. The CDR3 coding sequence is TGCGCCAGCAGCCAACGGGGGAGTCCCCGAGGGACTGAAGCTTTCTTT.

The chain links TRBV5-1 to TRBJ2-1; 7 nucleotides align to TRBD1. Trimming at V came to 1 base and at J to 3 bases, leaving 7 bases not matched to a gene. The CDR3 sequence is 16 residues long. Germline V gene sequence: CDR1 SGHRS, CDR2 YFSETQ. CDR3 loop: CASSLTGTELYNEQFF. CDR3 coding DNA: TGCGCCAGCAGCTTGACCGGGACAGAGCTCTACAATGAGCAGTTCTTC.

This clone was seen just once. The rearrangement joins TRBV19 to TRBJ1-4, with TRBD1 matching 8 bases. The CDR3 has 15 residues. The V gene end was trimmed by 7 bases and the J gene end by 2 bases; junction bases not matched to a gene: 6. CDR1 and CDR2 from the germline V gene are LNHDA and SQIVND (reference sequence). The CDR3 region has the DNA TGTGCCAGTAATGATCAGGGGGCGACTAATGAAAAACTGTTTTTT. It encodes CASNDQGATNEKLFF.

The chain carries TRBV9 and TRBJ1-1, with 7 bases that match TRBD1. Trimming at V came to 2 bases and at J to 0 bases, leaving 4 bases not matched to a gene. CDR3 size: 15 residues. Germline V CDR1 and CDR2: SGDLS, YYNGEE. CDR3 sequence reads: CASSVETGLNTEAFF. CDR3 bases: TGTGCCAGCAGCGTGGAGACAGGGTTGAACACTGAAGCTTTCTTT.

The chain combines TRBV9 with TRBJ1-1; tentatively, D is TRBD1 (6 bases). The CDR3 totals 14 residues. The ends were cut back, 0 bases at V and 7 bases at J, with 13 bases in the middle. CDR1 is SGDLS and CDR2 is YYNGEE in the germline V gene. Here the CDR3 DNA reads TGTGCCAGCAGCGTAGGGACAGTAGGGGGTGAAGCTTTCTTT. Translating gives CASSVGTVGGEAFF. Full variable domain (remainder filled in from reference TRBV9 and TRBJ1-1): DSGVTQTPKHLITATGQRVTLRCSPRSGDLSVYWYQQSLDQGLQFLIQYYNGEERAKGNILERFSAQQFPDLHSELNLSSLELGDSALYFCASSVGTVGGEAFFGQGTRLTVV.

The genes are TRBV29-1 and TRBJ2-5; 7 bases align to TRBD1. The CDR3 runs to 18 residues. Germline CDR1 and CDR2: SQVTM and ANQGSEA. V lost 1 base, J lost 1 base, and 15 bases stayed unmatched. CDR3 coding DNA: TGCAGCGTTGAAGGCCCCCTTGACAGGGTAGAGAGCCAAGAGACCCAGTACTTC. Translated, it gives CSVEGPLDRVESQETQYF.